The entry below gives a single TCR beta chain sequence along with its context. What antigen it recognizes has not been identified. No much larger clone is present one base from it, and per-base qualities are unavailable. This entry belongs to a study of control samples from healthy donors and cancer patients (TCRdb year 2020). V gives up 3 bases and J gives up 7 bases, and the segment between their germline ends measures 12 bases. Sequences SGHTA (CDR1) and FQGNSA (CDR2) are obtained from the germline V gene. The CDR3 has 13 amino acids, counting the end cysteine and phenylalanine. Only the CDR3 part of the read is kept: 39 bases, read in frame from the first base. Library method: the immunoSEQ multiplex PCR assay. Held by TCRdb, this immuneACCESS table contains in-frame sequences only and omits some clones. Under half of the omission traces to an unresolved V gene where checked; the cause of the rest is unknown. For this sample there are some 54,000 clones; nearly 96% appear just once. The leading ten clones occupy around 2% of the sample.

The source is a woman in her 30s in good health. The V gene is TRBV7-2 and the J gene is TRBJ2-5; the D gene cannot be resolved reliably. The source material was blood. The DNA sequence is as follows: TGTGCCAGCAGCTTGACGGGTACGGGGACCCAGTACTTC. This gives the protein CASSLTGTGTQYF.